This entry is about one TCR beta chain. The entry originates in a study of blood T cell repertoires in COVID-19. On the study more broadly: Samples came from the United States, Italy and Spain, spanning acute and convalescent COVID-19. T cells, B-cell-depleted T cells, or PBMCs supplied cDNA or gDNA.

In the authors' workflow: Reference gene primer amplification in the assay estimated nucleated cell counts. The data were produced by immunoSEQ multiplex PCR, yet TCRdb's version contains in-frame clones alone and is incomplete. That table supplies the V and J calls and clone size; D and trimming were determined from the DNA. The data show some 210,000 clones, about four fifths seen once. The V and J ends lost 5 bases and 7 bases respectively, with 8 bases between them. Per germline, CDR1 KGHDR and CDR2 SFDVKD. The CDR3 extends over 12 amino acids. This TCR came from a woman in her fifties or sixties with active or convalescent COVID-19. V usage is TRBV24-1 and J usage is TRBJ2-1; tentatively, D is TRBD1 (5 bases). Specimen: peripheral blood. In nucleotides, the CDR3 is TGTGCCACCAGTGCGACAGAGAATGAGCAGTTCTTC. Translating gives CATSATENEQFF.